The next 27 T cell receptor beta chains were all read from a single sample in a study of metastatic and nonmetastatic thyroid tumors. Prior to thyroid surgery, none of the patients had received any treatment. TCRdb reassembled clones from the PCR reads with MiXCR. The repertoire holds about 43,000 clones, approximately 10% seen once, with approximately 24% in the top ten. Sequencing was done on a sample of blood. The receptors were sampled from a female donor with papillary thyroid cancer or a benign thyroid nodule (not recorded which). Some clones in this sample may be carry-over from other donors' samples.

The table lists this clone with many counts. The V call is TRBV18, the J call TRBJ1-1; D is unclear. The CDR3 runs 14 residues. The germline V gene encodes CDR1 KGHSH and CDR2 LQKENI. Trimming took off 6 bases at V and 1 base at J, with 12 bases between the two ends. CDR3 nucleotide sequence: TGTGCCAGCTCTATGGAGGGCCGGAACACTGAAGCTTTCTTT. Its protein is CASSMEGRNTEAFF.

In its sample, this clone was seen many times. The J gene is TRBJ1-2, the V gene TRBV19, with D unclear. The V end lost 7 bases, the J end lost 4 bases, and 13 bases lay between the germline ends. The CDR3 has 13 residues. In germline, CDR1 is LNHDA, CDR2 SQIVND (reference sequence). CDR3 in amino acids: CASKKQDTYGYTF. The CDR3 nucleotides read TGTGCCAGTAAGAAGCAAGACACCTATGGCTACACCTTC.

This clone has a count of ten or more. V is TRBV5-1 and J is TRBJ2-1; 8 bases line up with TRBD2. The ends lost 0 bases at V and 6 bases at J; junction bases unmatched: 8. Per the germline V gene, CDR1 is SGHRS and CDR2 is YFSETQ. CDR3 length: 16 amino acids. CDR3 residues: CASSLVGTSGSNEQFF. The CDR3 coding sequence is TGCGCCAGCAGCTTGGTAGGGACTAGTGGTTCCAATGAGCAGTTCTTC.

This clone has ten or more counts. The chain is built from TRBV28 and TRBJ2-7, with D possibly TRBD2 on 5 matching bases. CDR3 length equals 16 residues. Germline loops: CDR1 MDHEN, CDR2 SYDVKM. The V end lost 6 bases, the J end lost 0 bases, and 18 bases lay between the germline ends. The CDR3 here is CASRLNVDSSSYEQYF. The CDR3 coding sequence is TGTGCCAGCAGATTAAACGTGGACTCGAGCTCCTACGAGCAGTACTTC.

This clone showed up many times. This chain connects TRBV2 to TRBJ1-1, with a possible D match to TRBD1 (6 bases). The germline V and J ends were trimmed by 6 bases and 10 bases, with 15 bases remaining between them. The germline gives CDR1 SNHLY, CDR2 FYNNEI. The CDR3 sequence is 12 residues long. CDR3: CASSYDRSGAFF. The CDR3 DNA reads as TGTGCCAGCAGCTACGACAGGAGTGGAGCTTTCTTT.

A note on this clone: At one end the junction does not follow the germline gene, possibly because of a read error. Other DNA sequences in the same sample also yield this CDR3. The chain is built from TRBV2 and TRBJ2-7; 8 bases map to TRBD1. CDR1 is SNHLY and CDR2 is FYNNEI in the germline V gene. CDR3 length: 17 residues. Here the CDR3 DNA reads TGTGCTAGCAGTGAATTTCGGATCGGGACAGGTTCCCACGAGCAGTACTTC. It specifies CASSEFRIGTGSHEQYF.

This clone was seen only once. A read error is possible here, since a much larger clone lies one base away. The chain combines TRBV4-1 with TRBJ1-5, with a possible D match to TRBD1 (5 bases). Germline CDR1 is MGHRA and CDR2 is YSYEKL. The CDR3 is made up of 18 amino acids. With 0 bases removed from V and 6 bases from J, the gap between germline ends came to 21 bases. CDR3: CASSQEWRGRKGRQPQHF. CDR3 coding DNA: TGCGCCAGCAGCCAAGAATGGAGGGGCAGAAAGGGGCGTCAGCCCCAGCATTTT.

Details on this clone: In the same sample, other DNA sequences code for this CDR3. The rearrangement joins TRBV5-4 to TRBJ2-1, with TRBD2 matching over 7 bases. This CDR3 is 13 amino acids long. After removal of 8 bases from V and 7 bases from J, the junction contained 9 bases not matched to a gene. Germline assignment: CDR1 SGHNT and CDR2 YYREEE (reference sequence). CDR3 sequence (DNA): TGTGCCAGTATGCGGGAGCCGGGGAATGAGCAGTTCTTC. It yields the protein CASMREPGNEQFF.

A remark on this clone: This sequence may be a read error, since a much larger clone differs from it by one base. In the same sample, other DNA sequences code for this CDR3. The CDR3 DNA follows: TGTGCCAGCAGCCGGGGGGGTCCTCCTAACACTGAAGCTTTCTTT. Its protein is CASSRGGPPNTEAFF. This chain joins TRBV7-9 and TRBJ1-1, with a weak D call TRBD1 (5 bases). CDR1 SEHNR and CDR2 FQNEAQ come from the germline V gene (reference sequence). The CDR3 spans 15 residues. Deletions cut 5 bases from V and 2 bases from J, with 15 bases between.

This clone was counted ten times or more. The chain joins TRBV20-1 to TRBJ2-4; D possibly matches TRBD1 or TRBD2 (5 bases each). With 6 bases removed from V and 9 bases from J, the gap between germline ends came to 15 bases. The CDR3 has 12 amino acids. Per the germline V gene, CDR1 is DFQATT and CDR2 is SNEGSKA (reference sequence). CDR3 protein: CSARDRGPIQYF. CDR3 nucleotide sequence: TGCAGTGCACGGGACCGCGGACCCATTCAGTACTTC.

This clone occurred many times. In DNA form, the CDR3 reads TGTGCCACCAGTGATTCTACAGAGGGCAATCAGCCCCAGCATTTT. It yields the protein CATSDSTEGNQPQHF. The chain uses TRBV24-1 and TRBJ1-5, with D hard to call. Per the germline V gene, CDR1 is KGHDR and CDR2 is SFDVKD. Trimming cost V 2 bases and J 2 bases, with 9 bases left between them. CDR3 length equals 15 residues.

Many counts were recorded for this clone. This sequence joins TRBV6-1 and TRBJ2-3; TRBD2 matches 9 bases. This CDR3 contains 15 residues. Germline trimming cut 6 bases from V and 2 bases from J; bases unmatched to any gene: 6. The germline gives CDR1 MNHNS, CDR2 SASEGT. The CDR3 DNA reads TGTGCCAGCAGGGATCTAGCGGGGCTCACAGATACGCAGTATTTT. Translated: CASRDLAGLTDTQYF.

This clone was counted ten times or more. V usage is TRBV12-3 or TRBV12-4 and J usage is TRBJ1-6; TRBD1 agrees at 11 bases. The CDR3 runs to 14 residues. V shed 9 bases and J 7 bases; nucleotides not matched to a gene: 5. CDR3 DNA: TGTGCCAGTCGGACAGGGGGCAGAAATTCACCCCTCCACTTT. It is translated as CASRTGGRNSPLHF.

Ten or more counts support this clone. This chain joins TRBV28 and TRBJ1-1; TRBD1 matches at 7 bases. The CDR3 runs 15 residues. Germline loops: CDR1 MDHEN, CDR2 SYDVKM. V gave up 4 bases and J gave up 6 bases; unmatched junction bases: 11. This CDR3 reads CASSSTGRSRAEAFF. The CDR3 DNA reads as TGTGCCAGCAGTTCGACAGGGAGGTCACGCGCTGAAGCTTTCTTT.

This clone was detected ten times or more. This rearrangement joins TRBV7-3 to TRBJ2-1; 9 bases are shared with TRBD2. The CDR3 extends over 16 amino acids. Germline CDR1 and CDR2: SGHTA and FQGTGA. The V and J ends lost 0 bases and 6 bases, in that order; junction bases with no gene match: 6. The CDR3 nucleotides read TGTGCCAGCAGCTTAACAGGGCGGGAGGGCCTCAATGAGCAGTTCTTC. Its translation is CASSLTGREGLNEQFF.

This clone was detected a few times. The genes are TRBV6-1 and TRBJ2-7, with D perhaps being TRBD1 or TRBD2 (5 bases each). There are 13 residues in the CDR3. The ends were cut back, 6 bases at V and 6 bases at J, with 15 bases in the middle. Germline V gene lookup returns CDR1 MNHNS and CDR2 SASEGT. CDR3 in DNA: TGTGCCAGCAGACTATTGGGGGTAAGCGAGCAGTACTTC. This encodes CASRLLGVSEQYF.

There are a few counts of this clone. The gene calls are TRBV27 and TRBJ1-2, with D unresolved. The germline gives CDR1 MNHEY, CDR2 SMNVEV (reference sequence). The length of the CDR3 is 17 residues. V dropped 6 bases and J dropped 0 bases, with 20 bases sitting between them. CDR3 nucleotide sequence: TGTGCCAGCAGGGTGGCCGAATGGTACCACCCTAACTATGGCTACACCTTC. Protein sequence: CASRVAEWYHPNYGYTF.

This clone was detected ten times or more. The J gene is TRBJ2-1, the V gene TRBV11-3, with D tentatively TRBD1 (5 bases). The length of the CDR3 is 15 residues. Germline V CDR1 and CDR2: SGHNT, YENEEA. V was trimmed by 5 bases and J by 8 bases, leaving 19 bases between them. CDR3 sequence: CASSPPGSLIDEQFF. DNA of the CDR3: TGTGCCAGCAGCCCCCCAGGGTCGTTAATCGATGAGCAGTTCTTC.

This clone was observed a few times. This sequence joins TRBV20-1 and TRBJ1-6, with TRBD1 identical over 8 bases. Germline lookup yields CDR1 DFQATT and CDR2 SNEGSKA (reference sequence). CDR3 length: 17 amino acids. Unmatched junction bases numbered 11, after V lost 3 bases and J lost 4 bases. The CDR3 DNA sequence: TGCAGTGCTAGCGATCCCCGGCAGGGGGCGTATAATTCACCCCTCCACTTT. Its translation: CSASDPRQGAYNSPLHF.

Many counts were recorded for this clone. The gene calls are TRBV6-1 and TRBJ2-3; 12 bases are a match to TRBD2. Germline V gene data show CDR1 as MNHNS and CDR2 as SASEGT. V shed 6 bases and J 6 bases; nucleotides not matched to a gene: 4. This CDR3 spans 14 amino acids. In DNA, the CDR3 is TGTGCCAGCAGCTCTAGCGGGAGGGCCGATACGCAGTATTTT. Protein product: CASSSSGRADTQYF.

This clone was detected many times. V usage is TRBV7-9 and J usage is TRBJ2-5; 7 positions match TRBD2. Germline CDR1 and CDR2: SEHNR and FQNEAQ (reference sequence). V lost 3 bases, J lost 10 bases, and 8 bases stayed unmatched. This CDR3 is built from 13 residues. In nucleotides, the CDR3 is TGTGCCAGCAGCTTGGGGGGGTCTGGGATCCAGTACTTC. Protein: CASSLGGSGIQYF.

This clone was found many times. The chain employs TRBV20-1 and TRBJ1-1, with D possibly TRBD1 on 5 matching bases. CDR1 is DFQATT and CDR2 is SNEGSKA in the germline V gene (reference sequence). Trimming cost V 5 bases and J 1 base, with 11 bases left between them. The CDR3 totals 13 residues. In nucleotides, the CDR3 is TGCAGTGCTCCAGGGTTTGGGAACACTGAAGCTTTCTTT. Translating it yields CSAPGFGNTEAFF.

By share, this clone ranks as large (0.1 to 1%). The CDR3 DNA is TGTGCCAGTAGTCTTTGGGGGAACACTGAAGCTTTCTTT. Encoded protein: CASSLWGNTEAFF. The V gene is TRBV19, the J gene TRBJ1-1; D is uncertain. The CDR3 has 13 residues. Trimming took 5 bases from V and 1 from J, leaving 8 bases between them. Germline values: CDR1 LNHDA, CDR2 SQIVND (reference sequence).

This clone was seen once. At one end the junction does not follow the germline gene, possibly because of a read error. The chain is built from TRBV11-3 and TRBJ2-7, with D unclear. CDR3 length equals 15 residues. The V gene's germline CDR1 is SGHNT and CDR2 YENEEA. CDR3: CVSSLGSRQDYEQYF. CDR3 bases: TGTGTCAGCAGCTTAGGATCTCGGCAGGACTACGAGCAGTACTTC.

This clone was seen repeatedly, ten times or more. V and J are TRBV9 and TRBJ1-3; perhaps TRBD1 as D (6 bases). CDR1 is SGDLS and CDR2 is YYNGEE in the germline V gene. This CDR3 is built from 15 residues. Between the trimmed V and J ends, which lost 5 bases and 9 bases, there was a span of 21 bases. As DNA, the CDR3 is TGTGCCAGCAGGAGGGGGGGGGCGACTCTCGGCACCATATATTTT. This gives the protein CASRRGGATLGTIYF.

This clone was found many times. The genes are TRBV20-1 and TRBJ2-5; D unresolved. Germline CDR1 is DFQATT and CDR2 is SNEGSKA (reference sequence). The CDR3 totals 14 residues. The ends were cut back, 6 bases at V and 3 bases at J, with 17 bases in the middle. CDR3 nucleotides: TGCAGTGCCACGGCACCGAGGAGCGAAGAGACCCAGTACTTC. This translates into CSATAPRSEETQYF.

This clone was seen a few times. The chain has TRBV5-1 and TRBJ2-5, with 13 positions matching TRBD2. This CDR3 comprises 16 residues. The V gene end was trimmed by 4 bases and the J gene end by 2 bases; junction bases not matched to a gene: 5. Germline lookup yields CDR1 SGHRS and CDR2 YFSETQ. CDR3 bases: TGCGCCAGCAGCGAAGGACTAGCGGGAGTTCAAGAGACCCAGTACTTC. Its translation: CASSEGLAGVQETQYF.